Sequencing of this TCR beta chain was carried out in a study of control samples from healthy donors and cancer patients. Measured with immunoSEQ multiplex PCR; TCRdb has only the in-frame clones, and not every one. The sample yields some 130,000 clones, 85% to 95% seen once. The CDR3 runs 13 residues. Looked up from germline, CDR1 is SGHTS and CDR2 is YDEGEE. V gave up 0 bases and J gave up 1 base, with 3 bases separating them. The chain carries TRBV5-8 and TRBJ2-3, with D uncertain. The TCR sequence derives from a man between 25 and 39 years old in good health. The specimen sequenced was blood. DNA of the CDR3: TGTGCCAGCAGCTTGGGGGGCACAGATACGCAGTATTTT. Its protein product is CASSLGGTDTQYF.